This entry is about one T cell receptor (beta chain). Data came from immunoSEQ multiplex PCR; TCRdb stores just in-frame clones and leaves some out. The table includes a few hundred thousand clones, nearly 90% detected once. Enrolled through a virtual design, the participants were between roughly 18 and 100 years of age and came from about two dozen US areas. Clinical history reported by participants formed the basis on which cohorts were assigned. These data come from a study of blood T cell repertoires in COVID-19. Study as a whole: The study drew acute and convalescent COVID-19 samples from the United States, Italy and Spain.

The CDR3 sequence is 16 residues long. V dropped 0 bases and J dropped 0 bases, with 6 bases sitting between them. Per germline, CDR1 SNHLY and CDR2 FYNNEI. The sequencing sample was made of PBMCs or T cells enriched from blood (not recorded which). The origin of this receptor is a young woman with acute COVID-19. The chain carries TRBV2 and TRBJ2-6; D is perhaps TRBD2 (5 bases). The CDR3 nucleotides are TGTGCCAGCAGTGAAGCAGGAGGCTCTGGGGCCAACGTCCTGACTTTC. Its protein product is CASSEAGGSGANVLTF.